In this sample, the clone carrying this T cell receptor (beta chain) turned up many times. The sample comes from a study of T cell repertoires in cytomegalovirus infection. Across the whole study: Indicated by public TCR beta signatures were CMV infection and matching HLA type.

TCRdb itself ran the reads through MiXCR, one entry per CDR3 protein. This table has about 190,000 distinct CDR3 sequences, about 30% appearing once. CDR3 length: 15 amino acids. From germline, CDR1 is SNHLY and CDR2 FYNNEI. V lost 1 base to trimming and J lost 9 bases, with 17 bases between them. This sequence joins TRBV2 and TRBJ2-3, with D possibly being TRBD1 (5 bases). Sequences were obtained from PBMCs. The TCR was taken from a human donor in good health (CMV status not recorded). Some clones in this sample may be carry-over from other donors' samples. The CDR3 loop reads CASSEDQGTPMTQYF. In DNA form, the CDR3 reads TGTGCCAGCAGTGAAGACCAGGGTACCCCGATGACGCAGTATTTT.